The entry below gives a single TCR beta chain sequence along with its context. Sequenced by immunoSEQ multiplex PCR; TCRdb stores in-frame clones only, minus some. The table includes 200,000 to 300,000 clones, more than 75% detected once. Trimming took 2 bases from V and 3 from J, leaving 11 bases between them. The CDR3 has 15 residues. From germline, CDR1 is MDHEN and CDR2 SYDVKM. The sample is drawn from a study of blood T cell repertoires in COVID-19. This chain connects TRBV28 to TRBJ1-5, with a tentative D call TRBD1 (6 bases). The receptor was isolated from a woman aged 55 to 70 with COVID-19, enrolled during active disease. The sample comprised peripheral blood. CDR3 coding DNA: TGTGCCAGCAGTTTACTAGACAGGTTCAATCAGCCCCAGCATTTT. It is translated as CASSLLDRFNQPQHF.